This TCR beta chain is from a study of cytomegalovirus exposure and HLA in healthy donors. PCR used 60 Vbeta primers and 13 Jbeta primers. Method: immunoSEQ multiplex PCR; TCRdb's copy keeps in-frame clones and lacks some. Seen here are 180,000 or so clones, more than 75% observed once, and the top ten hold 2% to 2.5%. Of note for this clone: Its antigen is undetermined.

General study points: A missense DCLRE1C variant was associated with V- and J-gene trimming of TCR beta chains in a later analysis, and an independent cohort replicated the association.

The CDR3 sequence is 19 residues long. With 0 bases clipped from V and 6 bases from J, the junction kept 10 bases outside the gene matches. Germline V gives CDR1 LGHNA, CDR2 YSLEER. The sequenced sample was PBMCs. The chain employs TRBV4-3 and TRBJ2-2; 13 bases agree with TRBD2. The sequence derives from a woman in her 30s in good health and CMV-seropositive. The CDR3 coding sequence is TGCGCCAGCAGCCAAGATCTACTAGCGGGGGGGCAGGCTCCCGGGGAGCTGTTTTTT. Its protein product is CASSQDLLAGGQAPGELFF.